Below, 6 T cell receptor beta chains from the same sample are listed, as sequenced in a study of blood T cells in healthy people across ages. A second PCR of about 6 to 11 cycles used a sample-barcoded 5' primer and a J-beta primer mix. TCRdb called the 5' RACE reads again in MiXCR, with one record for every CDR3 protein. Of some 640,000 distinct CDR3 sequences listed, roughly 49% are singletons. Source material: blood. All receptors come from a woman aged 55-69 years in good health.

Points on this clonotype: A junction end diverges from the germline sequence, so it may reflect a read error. DNA of the CDR3: TGCAGTGCTAGAGTCGGGGGGACTAGCGGATACAATAAGCAGTTCTTC. Its protein is CSARVGGTSGYNKQFF. This chain connects TRBV20-1 to TRBJ2-1; 11 nucleotides line up with TRBD2. CDR3 length: 16 residues. The germline gives CDR1 DFQATT, CDR2 SNEGSKA (reference sequence).

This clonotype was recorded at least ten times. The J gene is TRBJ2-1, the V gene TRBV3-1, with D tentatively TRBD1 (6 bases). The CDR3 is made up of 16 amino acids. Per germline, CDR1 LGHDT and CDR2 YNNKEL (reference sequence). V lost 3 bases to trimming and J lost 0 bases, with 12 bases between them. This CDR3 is CASSHTGQTSYNEQFF. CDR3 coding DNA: TGTGCCAGCAGCCACACAGGGCAAACCTCCTACAATGAGCAGTTCTTC.

CDR3 protein: CSVDRGGGTDTQYF. As DNA, the CDR3 is TGCAGCGTTGACAGGGGTGGGGGCACAGATACGCAGTATTTT. The rearrangement joins TRBV29-1 to TRBJ2-3, with D possibly matching TRBD1 (6 bases). Germline-derived CDR1 and CDR2 are SQVTM and ANQGSEA. V was cut by 3 bases and J by 1 base, with 11 bases left in between. CDR3 length equals 14 residues.

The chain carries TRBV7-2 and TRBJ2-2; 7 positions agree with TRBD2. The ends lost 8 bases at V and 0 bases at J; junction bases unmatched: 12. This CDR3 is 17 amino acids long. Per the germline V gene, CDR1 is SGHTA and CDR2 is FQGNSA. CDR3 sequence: CASLSSSSGSNTGELFF. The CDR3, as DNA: TGTGCCAGCCTCTCCTCCTCTAGCGGCTCGAACACCGGGGAGCTGTTTTTT.

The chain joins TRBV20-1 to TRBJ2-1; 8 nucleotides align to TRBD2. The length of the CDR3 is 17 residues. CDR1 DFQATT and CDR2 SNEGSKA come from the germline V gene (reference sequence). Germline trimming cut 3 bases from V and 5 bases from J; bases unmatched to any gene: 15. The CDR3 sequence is CSARRSSGREIHNEQFF. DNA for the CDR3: TGCAGTGCTAGGAGATCTAGCGGGCGGGAGATCCACAATGAGCAGTTCTTC.

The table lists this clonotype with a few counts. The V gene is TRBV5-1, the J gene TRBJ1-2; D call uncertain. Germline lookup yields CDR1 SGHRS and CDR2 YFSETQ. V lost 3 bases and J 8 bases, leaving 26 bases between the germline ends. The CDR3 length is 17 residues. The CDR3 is CASSSVTESSGSGGYTF. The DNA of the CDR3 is TGCGCCAGCAGCTCCGTTACCGAATCCTCGGGAAGTGGAGGCTACACCTTC.